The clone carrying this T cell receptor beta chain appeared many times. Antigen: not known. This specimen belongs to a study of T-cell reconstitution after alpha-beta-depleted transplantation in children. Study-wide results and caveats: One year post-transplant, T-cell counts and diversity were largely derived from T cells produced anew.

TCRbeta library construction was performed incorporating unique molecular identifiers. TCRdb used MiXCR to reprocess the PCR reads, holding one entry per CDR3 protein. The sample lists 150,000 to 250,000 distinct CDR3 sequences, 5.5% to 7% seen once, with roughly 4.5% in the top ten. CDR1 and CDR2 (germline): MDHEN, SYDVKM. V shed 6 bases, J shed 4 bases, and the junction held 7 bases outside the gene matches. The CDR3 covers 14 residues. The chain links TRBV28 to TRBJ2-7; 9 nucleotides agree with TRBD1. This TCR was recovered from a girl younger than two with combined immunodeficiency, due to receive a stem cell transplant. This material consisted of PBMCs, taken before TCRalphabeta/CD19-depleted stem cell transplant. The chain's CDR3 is CASRPGQGPYEQYF. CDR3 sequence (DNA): TGTGCCAGCAGACCGGGACAGGGCCCTTACGAGCAGTACTTC. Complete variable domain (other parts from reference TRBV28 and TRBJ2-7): DVKVTQSSRYLVKRTGEKVFLECVQDMDHENMFWYRQDPGLGLRLIYFSYDVKMKEKGDIPEGYSVSREKKERFSLILESASTNQTSMYLCASRPGQGPYEQYFGPGTRLTVT.